Below are 17 T cell receptor beta chains sequenced from a single sample in a study of identical twins' blood T cells. Each CDR3 protein gets one entry after TCRdb re-called the 5' RACE reads with MiXCR. The sample carries 350,000 to 400,000 distinct CDR3 sequences, approximately 30% recorded once. Sequencing was carried out using PBMCs. The receptors were gathered from a woman aged 18 to 49 in good health.

This clonotype showed up just once. Here the CDR3 reads CASSQDLRGEEKLFF. CDR3 nucleotides: TGCGCCAGCAGCCAAGATCTGCGGGGGGAGGAAAAACTGTTTTTT. This chain joins TRBV4-3 and TRBJ1-4; D might be TRBD1 (5 bases). Trimming stripped 0 bases from V and 8 bases from J, with 13 bases between. CDR1 and CDR2 from the germline V gene are LGHNA and YSLEER. This CDR3 comprises 15 residues.

The sample holds a few counts of this clonotype. V gene TRBV11-2 combines with J gene TRBJ2-3, with a possible D match to TRBD2 (5 bases). The CDR3 totals 14 residues. V lost 2 bases, J lost 3 bases, and 9 bases lay in between. Germline V CDR1 and CDR2: SGHAT, FQNNGV. The CDR3 nucleotides are TGTGCCAGCAGCTTAAATCGGGGAACAGATACGCAGTATTTT. It specifies CASSLNRGTDTQYF. Complete variable domain (other parts from reference TRBV11-2 and TRBJ2-3): EAGVAQSPRYKIIEKRQSVAFWCNPISGHATLYWYQQILGQGPKLLIQFQNNGVVDDSQLPKDRFSAERLKGVDSTLKIQPAKLEDSAVYLCASSLNRGTDTQYFGPGTRLTVL.

The chain combines TRBV5-1 with TRBJ2-2, with D possibly called TRBD1 or TRBD2 (5 bases each). Germline assignment: CDR1 SGHRS and CDR2 YFSETQ. Trimming removed 4 bases from V and 1 base from J, with 17 bases in between. This CDR3 comprises 17 residues. The CDR3 sequence is CASSPSAGTVNTGELFF. As DNA, the CDR3 is TGCGCCAGCAGCCCATCCGCCGGGACGGTGAACACCGGGGAGCTGTTTTTT.

CDR3 coding DNA: TGCAGTGCTAGCATCACAGGGAACGGCTACACCTTC. It encodes CSASITGNGYTF. The chain carries TRBV20-1 and TRBJ1-2; D might be TRBD1 (6 bases). The CDR3 totals 12 residues. The V and J ends lost 3 bases and 8 bases respectively, with 13 bases between them. Per germline, CDR1 DFQATT and CDR2 SNEGSKA (reference sequence).

V usage is TRBV20-1 and J usage is TRBJ1-2; no firm D call. Trimming removed 1 base from V and 7 bases from J, with 10 bases in between. Germline lookup yields CDR1 DFQATT and CDR2 SNEGSKA (reference sequence). The CDR3 has 12 residues. The CDR3, as DNA: TGCAGTGCTAGAGCAGGCGGTTTTGGCTACACCTTC. Its translation: CSARAGGFGYTF.

This clonotype came up many times. The chain joins TRBV27 to TRBJ1-1; D not resolved. The germline gives CDR1 MNHEY, CDR2 SMNVEV (reference sequence). The length of the CDR3 is 13 residues. V was trimmed by 7 bases and J by 6 bases, leaving 15 bases between them. CDR3 protein: CASTSSSLAEAFF. In DNA form, the CDR3 reads TGTGCCAGCACCTCATCGTCGTTGGCTGAAGCTTTCTTT.

This chain uses TRBV6-2 or TRBV6-3 with TRBJ2-7, with D unclear. CDR3 length: 17 residues. Germline CDR1 MNHEY, CDR2 SVGEGT. V gave up 5 bases and J gave up 2 bases, with 22 bases separating them. The CDR3 coding sequence is TGTGCCAGCAGTCGACCCCTTGGTTCTTCGACCACCTACGAGCAGTACTTC. Its translation: CASSRPLGSSTTYEQYF.

V gene TRBV5-1 combines with J gene TRBJ1-2; D uncertain. The CDR3 totals 16 residues. The ends were cut back, 1 base at V and 8 bases at J, with 21 bases in the middle. Looked up from germline, CDR1 is SGHRS and CDR2 is YFSETQ. The CDR3 sequence: CASSLRQSTIPVGYTF. The CDR3, as DNA: TGCGCCAGCAGCTTGCGTCAGAGTACTATACCCGTCGGCTACACCTTC.

The chain recombines TRBV2 with TRBJ2-3; 8 positions match TRBD1. Germline V gene sequence: CDR1 SNHLY, CDR2 FYNNEI. The CDR3 spans 15 residues. J was trimmed by 2 bases and V by 7 bases; bases with no gene match: 8. The CDR3 nucleotides are TGTGCCAGCAAGGCCCAGGGGGCTCTCACAGATACGCAGTATTTT. Residues: CASKAQGALTDTQYF. The whole variable domain, remainder taken from reference TRBV2 and TRBJ2-3, is EPEVTQTPSHQVTQMGQEVILRCVPISNHLYFYWYRQILGQKVEFLVSFYNNEISEKSEIFDDQFSVERPDGSNFTLKIRSTKLEDSAMYFCASKAQGALTDTQYFGPGTRLTVL.

This clonotype came up once. J is TRBJ1-4 and V is TRBV29-1; 9 nucleotides match TRBD1. CDR3 length: 13 amino acids. CDR1 and CDR2 from the germline V gene are SQVTM and ANQGSEA. V shed 1 base, J shed 6 bases, and the junction held 0 bases outside the gene matches. CDR3 amino acids: CSVEGTGDEKLFF. CDR3 nucleotide sequence: TGCAGCGTTGAAGGGACAGGGGATGAAAAACTGTTTTTT.

In regard to this clonotype: A much larger clone lies one base from this, so it may be a read error. The genes are TRBV5-6 and TRBJ2-3; D might be TRBD1 (6 bases). This CDR3 is 18 amino acids long. Germline V CDR1 and CDR2: SGHDT, YYEEEE. This CDR3 is CANSPLPQGRWDTDTQYF. CDR3 coding DNA: TGTGCCAACAGCCCACTCCCACAGGGTCGTTGGGACACAGATACGCAGTATTTT.

In this sample, this clonotype turned up a few times. The chain has TRBV29-1 and TRBJ2-1; unclear D gene. Germline CDR1 is SQVTM and CDR2 is ANQGSEA. This CDR3 spans 13 amino acids. The V gene lost 4 bases and the J gene lost 9 bases, with 16 bases spanning the gap. The CDR3 bases are TGCAGCGTTGTAGGGCCACCCCTCAGTGAGCAGTTCTTC. This gives the protein CSVVGPPLSEQFF.

The table lists this clonotype with a few counts. The J gene is TRBJ2-1, the V gene TRBV6-6; D not certain. Germline V gives CDR1 MNHNY, CDR2 SVGAGI (reference sequence). V lost 8 bases and J 0 bases, leaving 11 bases between the germline ends. CDR3 size: 14 residues. The CDR3 DNA sequence: TGTGCCAGCCTCGCGGATATCTCCTACAATGAGCAGTTCTTC. Its translation: CASLADISYNEQFF.

This clonotype was counted a single time. One end of the junction does not line up with germline, which may come from a read error. The chain joins TRBV18 to TRBJ2-7; a possible D gene is TRBD1 (6 bases). Germline V lookup: CDR1 KGHSH, CDR2 LQKENI. There are 14 residues in the CDR3. In DNA, the CDR3 is TGTGCCAGCTCACCAGAGACAGGAACCTACGAGCAGCACTTC. Translation: CASSPETGTYEQHF.

This clonotype was seen only once. Relative to the germline gene, one junction end is altered; a read error may explain this. The genes are TRBV19 and TRBJ2-2; maybe TRBD1 (5 bases). CDR1 LNHDA and CDR2 SQIVND come from the germline V gene (reference sequence). This CDR3 has 15 amino acids. CDR3 loop: CAGSRQTQNTGELFF. DNA of the CDR3: TGTGCCGGTAGTCGACAGACTCAGAACACCGGGGAGCTGTTTTTT.

The chain joins TRBV9 to TRBJ1-1, with D possibly matching TRBD1 (5 bases). With 7 bases removed from V and 3 bases from J, the gap between germline ends came to 10 bases. The CDR3 covers 12 residues. Germline V CDR1 and CDR2: SGDLS, YYNGEE. The DNA for the CDR3 is TGTGCCAGCGTGGGGGTTGACACTGAAGCTTTCTTT. Encoded protein: CASVGVDTEAFF.

The chain employs TRBV7-2 and TRBJ2-7, with 10 bases lining up with TRBD2. V shed 5 bases, J shed 2 bases, and the junction held 3 bases outside the gene matches. The CDR3 loop spans 14 amino acids. Germline V CDR1 and CDR2: SGHTA, FQGNSA. The CDR3 DNA sequence: TGTGCCAGCAGCGCCAGCGGGGGGGCCTACGAGCAGTACTTC. This encodes CASSASGGAYEQYF.